Listed below are T cell receptor beta chains from one sample, sequenced in a study of graft-versus-host responses after intestinal transplantation. Some clones are missing from TCRdb's copy, which holds only in-frame ones; the method was immunoSEQ multiplex PCR. The sample has about 88,000 clones; approximately 90% are singletons. Their cognate antigens are unknown. Sample: unstimulated CD4+ T cells sorted from spleen or lymph node cells, taken before transplant. These receptors all come from a human donor who was the organ donor for an intestinal transplant. The CDR3 runs from the conserved cysteine through the conserved F or W. D genes are given only for firm matches. Only some rows state a clone size, as once, few, many or a class for expanded clones.

v_gene,d_gene,j_gene,abundance,len,CDR3aa,CDR3nt
TRBV27,NA,TRBJ1-2,NA,15,CASSFREGGIYGYTF,TGTGCCAGCAGTTTCAGGGAAGGGGGAATCTATGGCTACACCTTC
TRBV5-1,NA,TRBJ2-2,NA,16,CASRILTSANTGELFF,TGCGCCAGCAGAATCCTCACGAGCGCGAACACCGGGGAGCTGTTTTTT
TRBV11-2,TRBD1,TRBJ2-6,NA,17,CASRSRGLVSGANVLTF,TGTGCCAGCAGGAGCAGGGGGCTGGTCTCTGGGGCCAACGTCCTGACTTTC
TRBV6-1,NA,TRBJ1-5,once,14,CASSENYRAQPQHF,TGTGCCAGCAGTGAAAACTACAGGGCGCAGCCCCAGCATTTT
TRBV6-1,NA,TRBJ2-7,NA,14,CASSESAANPEQYF,TGTGCCAGCAGTGAAAGCGCAGCCAACCCTGAGCAGTACTTC
TRBV30,NA,TRBJ2-2,NA,12,CAWNNRYGELFF,TGTGCCTGGAACAACCGATACGGGGAGCTGTTTTTT
TRBV2,TRBD1,TRBJ2-5,NA,14,CASTLDRSWETQYF,TGTGCCAGCACCCTGGACAGGAGTTGGGAGACCCAGTACTTC
TRBV27,TRBD1,TRBJ1-1,NA,14,CASSFGTGGGEAFF,TGTGCCAGCAGTTTTGGAACAGGGGGGGGTGAAGCTTTCTTT
TRBV30,NA,TRBJ1-2,once,14,CAWKVHSFFYGYTF,TGTGCCTGGAAGGTTCACAGCTTCTTCTATGGCTACACCTTC
TRBV2,TRBD2,TRBJ2-7,once,15,CASSRTPLAGERMNF,TGTGCCAGCAGCCGAACCCCGCTAGCGGGAGAGAGAATGAACTTC
TRBV28,NA,TRBJ2-1,NA,17,CASFSGGTRSLYNEQFF,TGTGCCTCGTTCTCGGGGGGCACTCGCTCGTTATACAATGAGCAGTTCTTC
TRBV6-5,NA,TRBJ1-1,once,14,CASSYSKGRSEAFF,TGTGCCAGCAGTTACTCGAAGGGGAGGTCTGAAGCTTTCTTT
TRBV18,TRBD1,TRBJ1-5,NA,17,CASSPPGTGVGNQPQHF,TGTGCCAGCTCACCACCCGGGACAGGGGTCGGCAATCAGCCCCAGCATTTT
TRBV10-2,NA,TRBJ1-6,NA,14,CASSEGTYNSPLHF,TGCGCCAGCAGTGAGGGGACTTATAATTCACCCCTCCACTTT
TRBV6-6,TRBD1,TRBJ1-6,NA,13,CASRGQENSPLHF,TGTGCCAGCAGAGGACAGGAGAATTCACCCCTCCACTTT
TRBV2,NA,TRBJ1-4,NA,13,CASTPNRGEKLFF,TGTGCCAGCACGCCAAACCGGGGTGAAAAACTGTTTTTT
TRBV7-6,NA,TRBJ2-6,once,17,CASSLVPPGTGANVLTF,TGTGCCAGCAGCTTAGTTCCCCCAGGGACTGGGGCCAACGTCCTGACTTTC
TRBV10-1,NA,TRBJ2-3,once,12,CASSGSTDTQYF,TGCGCCAGCAGCGGGAGCACAGATACGCAGTATTTT
TRBV12-5,TRBD2,TRBJ2-7,NA,16,CASGFSILGGTYEQYF,TGTGCTAGTGGTTTTTCGATATTGGGGGGGACCTACGAGCAGTACTTC
TRBV9,TRBD2,TRBJ2-2,NA,18,CASSVVPSGGAATGELFF,TGTGCCAGCAGCGTAGTTCCTAGCGGGGGGGCCGCCACCGGGGAGCTGTTTTTT
TRBV30,TRBD1,TRBJ1-2,once,15,CAWSVGKGQHYGYTF,TGTGCCTGGAGTGTGGGAAAGGGACAGCACTATGGCTACACCTTC
TRBV13,NA,TRBJ2-6,NA,18,CASSLRTGRSSGANVLTF,TGTGCCAGCAGCTTACGGACTGGGAGAAGCTCTGGGGCCAACGTCCTGACTTTC
TRBV6-1,NA,TRBJ1-5,once,15,CASSELTLINQPQHF,TGTGCCAGCAGTGAACTCACTCTCATCAATCAGCCCCAGCATTTT
TRBV10-3,NA,TRBJ2-1,NA,16,CAISDRVAEPNNEQFF,TGTGCCATCAGTGATCGGGTAGCGGAGCCTAACAATGAGCAGTTCTTC
TRBV11-2,TRBD2,TRBJ2-5,NA,14,CASSSRGFGETQYF,TGTGCCAGCAGCTCGCGGGGGTTTGGGGAGACCCAGTACTTC
TRBV7-6,NA,TRBJ2-2,NA,13,CASSFGLTGELFF,TGTGCCAGCAGCTTTGGCCTTACCGGGGAGCTGTTTTTT
TRBV5-1,NA,TRBJ1-1,few,15,CASSLDGVPGGTAFF,TGCGCCAGCAGCTTGGATGGGGTGCCCGGGGGAACAGCTTTCTTT
TRBV7-9,NA,TRBJ1-1,NA,15,CASSRGPPWETEAFF,TGTGCCAGCAGCCGAGGACCCCCATGGGAGACTGAAGCTTTCTTT
TRBV6-5,TRBD2,TRBJ2-7,NA,15,CASSYSSAGDYEQYF,TGTGCCAGCAGTTACTCATCGGCGGGGGATTACGAGCAGTACTTC
TRBV10-1,NA,TRBJ2-1,NA,15,CASSETGRERNEQFF,TGCGCCAGCAGTGAAACAGGGCGGGAGCGCAATGAGCAGTTCTTC
TRBV2,TRBD2,TRBJ2-3,NA,18,CASSDPFLAGGSTDTQYF,TGTGCCAGCAGTGACCCATTCCTAGCGGGGGGCAGCACAGATACGCAGTATTTT
TRBV19,NA,TRBJ1-1,NA,13,CASSIQGTGQAFF,TGTGCCAGTAGTATTCAGGGGACCGGCCAAGCTTTCTTT
TRBV2,NA,TRBJ2-1,NA,15,CASSGSNLRSYEQFF,TGTGCCAGCAGTGGGAGTAACTTGCGATCGTATGAGCAGTTCTTC
TRBV11-2,TRBD2,TRBJ2-5,NA,16,CASSLAILASQETQYF,TGTGCCAGCAGCTTAGCCATACTAGCGAGCCAAGAGACCCAGTACTTC
TRBV30,NA,TRBJ2-3,NA,11,CAWNGADTQYF,TGTGCCTGGAACGGTGCAGATACGCAGTATTTT
TRBV9,NA,TRBJ1-2,once,14,CASEPRAGDSGYTF,TGTGCCTCCGAGCCGAGGGCGGGGGACTCTGGCTACACCTTC
TRBV5-4,NA,TRBJ2-7,NA,16,CASSLGGVGTPYEQYF,TGTGCCAGCAGCTTGGGGGGGGTAGGGACCCCCTACGAGCAGTACTTC
TRBV7-9,NA,TRBJ2-1,NA,15,CASSLIASSYNEQFF,TGTGCCAGCAGCTTAATCGCGAGCTCCTACAATGAGCAGTTCTTC
TRBV28,TRBD2,TRBJ2-2,NA,16,CASSFAAGAVTGELFF,TGTGCCAGCAGTTTCGCAGCGGGAGCGGTCACCGGGGAGCTGTTTTTT
TRBV28,TRBD1,TRBJ2-5,NA,13,CASSPVNADRDYF,TGTGCCAGCAGTCCCGTCAATGCGGACAGGGACTACTTC
TRBV30,NA,TRBJ1-2,NA,12,CAWSEGFSGYTF,TGTGCCTGGTCCGAGGGATTCTCTGGCTACACCTTC
TRBV6-6,NA,TRBJ2-2,NA,14,CASSYSGVMRELFF,TGTGCCAGCAGTTACTCAGGGGTCATGAGGGAGCTGTTTTTT
TRBV19,NA,TRBJ1-6,NA,13,CASSKGENSPLHF,TGTGCCAGTAGTAAGGGGGAAAATTCACCCCTCCACTTT
TRBV6-1,TRBD1,TRBJ1-2,NA,12,CAIRTGSYGYTF,TGTGCCATACGGACAGGGTCCTATGGCTACACCTTC
TRBV19,NA,TRBJ2-7,NA,13,CASSPIDRYEQYF,TGTGCCAGTAGTCCCATTGACAGATACGAGCAGTACTTC
TRBV11-3,NA,TRBJ2-2,NA,13,CASSLGPTGELFF,TGTGCCAGCAGCTTAGGGCCGACCGGGGAGCTGTTTTTT
TRBV4-1,TRBD1,TRBJ2-7,NA,18,CASSQPTLPGQAPYEQYF,TGCGCCAGCAGCCAACCAACCTTACCGGGACAGGCCCCCTACGAGCAGTACTTC
TRBV7-6,NA,TRBJ2-1,NA,15,CASSSTGNLIGEQFF,TGTGCCAGCAGCTCGACCGGGAACTTGATCGGTGAGCAGTTCTTC